This T cell receptor beta chain came from a study of vaccination and CD4 T cells after COVID-19. The wider study: For post-vaccine samples, collection took place a median approximately 78 days after dose two, ranging from 14 to 241.

With the Oncomine TCR Beta short-read assay, DNA from cultured CD4+ T cells was sequenced. MiXCR was run by TCRdb on the PCR reads, yielding one entry per CDR3 protein. The repertoire holds more than 15,000 distinct CDR3 sequences, with approximately 47% as singletons. Treatment noted: approximately 9-day PBMC culture with coronavirus spike peptide pools or control peptides (ViraFEST assay). ViraFEST expanded antigen-specific T cells with peptide pools, then sequenced TCRs. The CDR3 consists of 12 residues. The germline V gene has CDR1 SEHNR and CDR2 FQNEAQ (reference sequence). V lost 3 bases and J 7 bases, leaving 9 bases between the germline ends. A few counts support this clonotype. Its antigen is still unknown.

The receptor's source is a human donor who received a COVID-19 vaccine. The chain combines TRBV7-9 with TRBJ1-2, with D possibly matching TRBD1 (6 bases). The material sequenced was CD4+ T cells from blood, cultured in vitro, taken before SARS-CoV-2 vaccination. The CDR3 nucleotides are TGTGCCAGCAGCTTTCAGGGGACTGGCTACACCTTC. This gives the protein CASSFQGTGYTF.